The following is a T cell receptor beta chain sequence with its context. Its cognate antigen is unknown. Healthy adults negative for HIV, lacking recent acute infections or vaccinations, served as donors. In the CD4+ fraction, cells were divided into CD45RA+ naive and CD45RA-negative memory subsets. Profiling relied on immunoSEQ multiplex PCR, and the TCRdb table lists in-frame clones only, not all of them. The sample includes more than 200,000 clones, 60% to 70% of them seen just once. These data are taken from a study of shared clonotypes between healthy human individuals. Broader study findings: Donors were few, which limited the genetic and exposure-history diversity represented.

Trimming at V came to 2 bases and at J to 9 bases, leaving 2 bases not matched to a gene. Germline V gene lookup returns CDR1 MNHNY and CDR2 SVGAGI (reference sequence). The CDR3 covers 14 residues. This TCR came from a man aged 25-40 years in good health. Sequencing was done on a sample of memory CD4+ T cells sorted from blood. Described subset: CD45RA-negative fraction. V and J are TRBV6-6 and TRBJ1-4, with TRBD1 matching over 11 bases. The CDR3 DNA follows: TGTGCCAGCAGTTACGGGACAGGGGGTCAAAAACTGTTTTTT. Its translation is CASSYGTGGQKLFF.